This T cell receptor (beta chain) was observed in a study of blood T cell repertoires in COVID-19 (TCRdb year 2020). Some background on the complete study: Samples covering the acute and convalescent phases of COVID-19 were provided by collaborators in the United States, Italy and Spain. Where available, HLA class I and class II types were taken from metadata supplied by the sample provider and were not determined by assay-based typing. The prospective study material was composed of cDNA or gDNA derived from T cells, B-cell-depleted T cells, or PBMCs. Samples were obtained from the ongoing ImmuneRACE study (first 160 participants) and from 1,254 subjects provided by 6 global collaborators. Nearly every sample came with metadata listing a de-identified subject ID, COVID-19 status, age in years and sex. The dataset comprised deeply sampled blood TCRbeta repertoires from subjects exposed to, actively infected with, or recovered from COVID-19. The repertoires were made available in a free public database intended to serve as a resource for research on the immune response to SARS-CoV-2. General conclusions and limits of the study: The quantity of clinical and demographic metadata differed by source and by participant and was supplied without curation.

The immunoSEQ Assay, a bias-controlled multiplex PCR, was used to amplify TCRbeta CDR3 regions from genomic DNA. The source study handled its data this way. Within the assay, amplification of reference gene primers was used to estimate how many nucleated cells each sample contained. To quantify the absolute abundance of each unique TCRbeta CDR3 rearrangement, sequence reads were collapsed and filtered. For each sample, productive Simpson clonality was calculated as the square root of Simpson's diversity index across productive rearrangements. The immuneACCESS repertoire file appears here via TCRdb, limited to in-frame rearrangements. These files lack a portion of the clones; in checked studies, under half of the deficit traces to unresolved V genes, and the cause of the others is not known. That table furnishes V, J and clone size, whereas the DNA furnished D and trimming. This sample has 110,000 to 150,000 clones in its table, and 75% to 90% of those were observed once. Of the sample, around 4.5% is held by the ten largest clones.

Comment on this clone: The clone's antigen remains unknown. There are no base qualities to consult, and no much larger clone falls within one base.

Enrolling through a virtual design, the prospective study's participants ranged in age from roughly 18 to 89 years and lived across some 23 United States geographic areas. To assign participants to cohorts, the prospective study relied on clinical history that participants themselves reported in a screening survey and a study questionnaire. Recovered participants in ImmuneRACE Cohort 3 were defined by two consecutive negative NP/OP PCR tests, clearance by a healthcare professional, or resolution of symptoms. In the prospective study, mobile phlebotomists collected whole blood, serum and a nasopharyngeal or oropharyngeal swab from each participant. Prospective study participants could optionally give additional blood draws and questionnaires over a roughly 2-month period. Blood samples from the prospective study were shipped frozen or at room temperature prior to DNA extraction. The sequence derives from a man aged 45-65 years who had recovered from COVID-19. Sequences were obtained from PBMCs or T cells enriched from blood (not recorded which).

The nucleotide sequence reads as follows: TGTGCCAGCAGTTTTCAGGGAAACACTGAAGCTTTCTTT. It encodes CASSFQGNTEAFF. The sequence joins TRBV6-5 to TRBJ1-1; the D gene is possibly TRBD1, with 5 bases matching. Its CDR3 holds 13 amino acids, cysteine through phenylalanine. The sequence is cut down to CDR3 DNA, 39 bases in frame from base 1. CDR1 and CDR2 are read off the germline V gene as MNHEY and SVGAGI. V and J lose 4 bases and 2 bases, and a span of 8 bases separates them.